The 27 T cell receptor beta chains reported below all come from one sample, sequenced in a study of blood T cell repertoires in COVID-19. The repertoire was sequenced with immunoSEQ multiplex PCR; TCRdb's copy has only in-frame clones and lacks some. Counted here are about 150,000 clones, around 90% occurring once; the ten biggest clones make up 10% to 13%. Material for sequencing was peripheral blood. The receptors derive from a man aged 55-75 years with active or convalescent COVID-19.

The CDR3 nucleotides are TGCGCCAGCAGCCAGACTAGCGGGATAGCGGGGTTTTACAATGAGCAGTTCTTC. The encoded protein is CASSQTSGIAGFYNEQFF. The chain joins TRBV23-1 to TRBJ2-1, with 11 bases that match TRBD2. TRBV23-1 is an open reading frame whose function is uncertain. J was trimmed by 4 bases and V by 6 bases; bases with no gene match: 14. The CDR3 length is 18 residues.

With regard to this clone: Other DNA sequences in the sample encode the same CDR3. The chain links TRBV6-2 or TRBV6-3 to TRBJ2-2, with a weak D call TRBD1 (5 bases). The CDR3 is 16 amino acids. Looked up from germline, CDR1 is MNHEY and CDR2 is SVGEGT. Trimming cost V 0 bases and J 1 base, with 9 bases left between them. The CDR3 nucleotides are TGTGCCAGCAGTTACTCGAGAACAGGGAACACCGGGGAGCTGTTTTTT. Protein product: CASSYSRTGNTGELFF.

This clone has just one count. V and J are TRBV27 and TRBJ2-1; possible D gene TRBD2, 6 bases. The germline V gene has CDR1 MNHEY and CDR2 SMNVEV (reference sequence). The CDR3 consists of 16 residues. V gave up 5 bases and J gave up 8 bases, with 22 bases separating them. DNA for the CDR3: TGTGCCAGCAGTACCACCGGGACTTGGACATGGGATGAGCAGTTCTTC. This codes for CASSTTGTWTWDEQFF.

The chain carries TRBV28 and TRBJ1-1, with 8 nucleotides matching TRBD1. CDR3 length equals 15 residues. Germline CDR1 is MDHEN and CDR2 is SYDVKM. V gave up 6 bases and J gave up 3 bases; unmatched junction bases: 9. The CDR3 DNA reads TGTGCCAGCAGGTTCTTTGCAGGGGGCCACACTGAAGCTTTCTTT. Translated, it gives CASRFFAGGHTEAFF.

The chain is built from TRBV4-3 and TRBJ1-2; D is unclear. V dropped 0 bases and J dropped 4 bases, with 12 bases sitting between them. The CDR3 is 15 amino acids. Germline CDR1 reads LGHNA; CDR2 reads YSLEER. The CDR3 DNA is TGCGCCAGCAGCCAAGATCGGGGTGACCTCTATGGCTACACCTTC. Its protein is CASSQDRGDLYGYTF.

This clone was seen more than once but under ten times. V usage is TRBV28 and J usage is TRBJ2-1; 9 nucleotides line up with TRBD2. V lost 2 bases to trimming and J lost 1 base; unmatched junction nucleotides: 0. This CDR3 is built from 15 residues. The germline CDR1 and CDR2 sequences are MDHEN and SYDVKM. The CDR3 coding sequence is TGTGCCAGCAGTTTAAGCGGGAGGTCCTACAATGAGCAGTTCTTC. It translates to CASSLSGRSYNEQFF.

This clone was observed a single time. The rearrangement links TRBV5-1 to TRBJ2-7, with 14 bases aligning to TRBD2. The germline V gene encodes CDR1 SGHRS and CDR2 YFSETQ. The CDR3 extends over 16 amino acids. After removal of 4 bases from V and 5 bases from J, the junction contained 8 bases not matched to a gene. Here the CDR3 DNA reads TGCGCCAGCAGCGGAGGACTAGCGGGAGGAGGGCACGAGCAGTACTTC. This encodes CASSGGLAGGGHEQYF.

A few counts support this clone. The rearrangement uses TRBV19 and TRBJ2-3; 9 bases fit TRBD2. CDR3 length: 16 residues. J was trimmed by 7 bases and V by 5 bases; bases with no gene match: 13. Germline CDR1 is LNHDA and CDR2 is SQIVND (reference sequence). In DNA, the CDR3 is TGTGCCAGTAGTCCCCTGGCGGGGGGGGAGAGGAATACGCAGTATTTT. Its protein product is CASSPLAGGERNTQYF.

This clone occurred a few times. The J gene is TRBJ1-2, the V gene TRBV6-5, with D hard to call. This CDR3 contains 14 residues. Germline CDR1 and CDR2: MNHEY and SVGAGI. Between the trimmed V and J ends, which lost 0 bases and 2 bases, there was a span of 7 bases. CDR3 sequence: CASSYSNSNYGYTF. The CDR3 DNA reads TGTGCCAGCAGTTACTCGAACAGCAACTATGGCTACACCTTC.

The gene calls are TRBV19 and TRBJ1-2; D unclear. There are 13 residues in the CDR3. V lost 5 bases to trimming and J lost 8 bases, with 15 bases between them. Germline lookup yields CDR1 LNHDA and CDR2 SQIVND (reference sequence). The CDR3 region is CASSPVAVVGYTF. CDR3 DNA: TGTGCCAGTAGTCCGGTAGCAGTAGTCGGCTACACCTTC.

V gene TRBV7-2 combines with J gene TRBJ1-5; TRBD1 might be the D (5 bases). Per the germline V gene, CDR1 is SGHTA and CDR2 is FQGNSA. The length of the CDR3 is 15 residues. The germline V and J ends were trimmed by 5 bases and 0 bases, with 11 bases remaining between them. This CDR3 is CASSITGYSNQPQHF. The CDR3, as DNA: TGTGCCAGCAGCATCACAGGATATAGCAATCAGCCCCAGCATTTT.

The chain recombines TRBV7-2 with TRBJ2-3; tentatively, D is TRBD1 (6 bases). V was clipped by 2 bases and J by 5 bases, with 11 bases between them. Germline CDR1 reads SGHTA; CDR2 reads FQGNSA. This CDR3 contains 14 residues. CDR3 in amino acids: CASSLSGEIDTQYF. The CDR3, as DNA: TGTGCCAGCAGCTTATCAGGGGAGATAGATACGCAGTATTTT.

The chain links TRBV28 to TRBJ2-1; TRBD2 matches at 8 bases. The CDR3 is 16 amino acids. Germline CDR1 is MDHEN and CDR2 is SYDVKM. The ends lost 5 bases at V and 2 bases at J; junction bases unmatched: 8. The CDR3 sequence is CASSTPAGGPYNEQFF. Written as DNA, the CDR3 is TGTGCCAGCAGTACCCCTGCGGGAGGACCCTACAATGAGCAGTTCTTC. Full variable domain (missing parts from reference TRBV28 and TRBJ2-1): DVKVTQSSRYLVKRTGEKVFLECVQDMDHENMFWYRQDPGLGLRLIYFSYDVKMKEKGDIPEGYSVSREKKERFSLILESASTNQTSMYLCASSTPAGGPYNEQFFGPGTRLTVL.

The chain joins TRBV2 to TRBJ2-1; TRBD1 aligns across 7 bases. Germline V CDR1 and CDR2: SNHLY, FYNNEI. The CDR3 covers 14 residues. The V segment lost 7 bases and the J segment 8 bases; nucleotides outside the gene matches: 11. CDR3 nucleotides: TGTGCCAGCAAACGAGGGGGCCCGGTCGATGAGCAGTTCTTC. Residues: CASKRGGPVDEQFF.

This rearrangement joins TRBV5-4 to TRBJ2-1; 7 bases fit TRBD2. V was pared by 2 bases and J by 7 bases, with 3 bases of the junction left unmatched. The CDR3 length is 13 residues. CDR1 and CDR2 from the germline V gene are SGHNT and YYREEE (reference sequence). This chain's CDR3 is CASSLTGGNEQFF. As DNA, the CDR3 is TGTGCCAGCAGCTTAACGGGAGGAAATGAGCAGTTCTTC.

The V and J genes are TRBV7-9 and TRBJ1-4; perhaps TRBD1 as D (6 bases). Germline-derived CDR1 and CDR2 are SEHNR and FQNEAQ (reference sequence). The V end lost 5 bases, the J end lost 0 bases, and 13 bases lay between the germline ends. This CDR3 spans 16 amino acids. The CDR3 sequence is CASSPTRQATNEKLFF. Here the CDR3 DNA reads TGTGCCAGCAGCCCCACCAGACAGGCAACTAATGAAAAACTGTTTTTT.

V gene TRBV6-5 combines with J gene TRBJ1-1; D not resolved. V gave up 5 bases and J gave up 1 base, with 8 bases separating them. Germline CDR1 is MNHEY and CDR2 is SVGAGI. The CDR3 length is 13 residues. CDR3 in amino acids: CASSRSGNTEAFF. The CDR3 bases are TGTGCCAGCAGTCGTTCAGGGAACACTGAAGCTTTCTTT.

This chain connects TRBV4-1 to TRBJ1-3; a weak D match, TRBD1 (6 bases). Germline V gene lookup returns CDR1 MGHRA and CDR2 YSYEKL. V dropped 3 bases and J dropped 7 bases, with 10 bases sitting between them. The CDR3 is 13 amino acids. CDR3 sequence reads: CASSQGRGNTIYF. DNA of the CDR3: TGCGCCAGCAGCCAGGGAAGGGGGAACACCATATATTTT.

This clone was detected a few times. This chain connects TRBV2 to TRBJ1-3; D perhaps matches TRBD1 (5 bases). Trimming removed 4 bases at V and 5 bases at J, with 18 bases between. The CDR3 runs to 16 residues. CDR1 is SNHLY and CDR2 is FYNNEI in the germline V gene. CDR3 sequence reads: CASSVGGGHRRNTIYF. CDR3 sequence (DNA): TGTGCCAGCAGTGTGGGCGGGGGTCATCGAAGAAACACCATATATTTT.

V gene TRBV6-5 combines with J gene TRBJ2-4; 7 nucleotides agree with TRBD1. Germline V gene data show CDR1 as MNHEY and CDR2 as SVGAGI. V shed 6 bases and J 5 bases; nucleotides not matched to a gene: 4. The CDR3 spans 13 residues. This CDR3 reads CASSTDRQNIQYF. DNA for the CDR3: TGTGCCAGCAGCACGGACAGGCAAAACATTCAGTACTTC.

This clone was found once. The J gene is TRBJ1-6, the V gene TRBV9; D uncertain. Trimming removed 0 bases at V and 7 bases at J, with 11 bases between. The germline V gene has CDR1 SGDLS and CDR2 YYNGEE. The CDR3 totals 15 residues. CDR3 region: CASSVDPGVNSPLHF. CDR3 sequence (DNA): TGTGCCAGCAGCGTAGATCCGGGAGTAAATTCACCCCTCCACTTT.

The chain joins TRBV6-5 to TRBJ1-1; 7 nucleotides align to TRBD1. From germline, CDR1 is MNHEY and CDR2 SVGAGI. The CDR3 runs to 14 residues. J gave up 5 bases and V 4 bases, and 7 bases lay outside the gene matches. The CDR3 reads CASSSITGVTEAFF. CDR3 bases: TGTGCCAGCAGTTCCATCACAGGGGTGACTGAAGCTTTCTTT.

V is TRBV7-2 and J is TRBJ2-1; 7 nucleotides agree with TRBD1. J gave up 3 bases and V 2 bases, and 1 base lay outside the gene matches. The CDR3 has 14 residues. Germline lookup yields CDR1 SGHTA and CDR2 FQGNSA. CDR3 in amino acids: CASSLTGDYNEQFF. The CDR3 nucleotides read TGTGCCAGCAGCTTAACAGGGGACTACAATGAGCAGTTCTTC.

This chain connects TRBV6-5 to TRBJ2-1, with D unclear. V was shortened by 6 bases and J by 6 bases, with 18 bases between the two germline ends. The germline V gene encodes CDR1 MNHEY and CDR2 SVGAGI. CDR3 length: 15 residues. The CDR3 here is CASRSRGSYGNEQFF. The CDR3 bases are TGTGCCAGCAGGAGCAGAGGAAGCTATGGCAATGAGCAGTTCTTC.

This chain links TRBV24-1 with TRBJ2-6, with 10 bases matching TRBD1. V shed 3 bases, J shed 2 bases, and the junction held 6 bases outside the gene matches. CDR1 KGHDR and CDR2 SFDVKD come from the germline V gene. The CDR3 extends over 18 amino acids. CDR3 in DNA: TGTGCCACCAGTGATCCGACAGGGGGCGGAACTGGGGCCAACGTCCTGACTTTC. This sequence encodes CATSDPTGGGTGANVLTF.

This chain joins TRBV29-1 and TRBJ1-3; 7 positions agree with TRBD1. The trim removed 5 bases at V and 3 bases at J, leaving 4 bases unmatched. Per the germline V gene, CDR1 is SQVTM and CDR2 is ANQGSEA. The CDR3 loop spans 13 amino acids. The CDR3 sequence: CSVWAGGGNTIYF. The DNA for the CDR3 is TGCAGCGTTTGGGCAGGGGGTGGAAACACCATATATTTT.

The V gene is TRBV7-3, the J gene TRBJ2-1; 11 bases align to TRBD1. Unmatched junction bases numbered 8, after V lost 6 bases and J lost 7 bases. This CDR3 has 15 residues. CDR1 is SGHTA, CDR2 FQGTGA, per germline. This CDR3 reads CASSRGTGGLNEQFF. The CDR3 region has the DNA TGTGCCAGCAGTCGCGGGACAGGGGGTTTGAATGAGCAGTTCTTC.